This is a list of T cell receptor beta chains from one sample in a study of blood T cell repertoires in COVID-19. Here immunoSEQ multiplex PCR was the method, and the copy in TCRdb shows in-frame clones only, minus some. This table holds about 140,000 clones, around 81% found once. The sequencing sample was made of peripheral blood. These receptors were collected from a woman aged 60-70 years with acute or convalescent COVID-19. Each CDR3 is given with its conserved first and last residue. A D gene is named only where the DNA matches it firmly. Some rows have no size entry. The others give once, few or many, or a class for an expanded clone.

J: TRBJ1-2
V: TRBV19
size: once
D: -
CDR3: CATRDPGGAYGYTF
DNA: TGTGCCACCCGCGACCCGGGGGGGGCCTATGGCTACACCTTC

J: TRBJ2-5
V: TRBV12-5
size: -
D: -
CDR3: CASGPKETQYF
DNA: TGTGCTAGTGGTCCTAAAGAGACCCAGTACTTC

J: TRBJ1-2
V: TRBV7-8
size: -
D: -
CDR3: CASSLPQGHGYTF
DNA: TGTGCCAGCAGCTTGCCTCAGGGGCATGGCTACACCTTC

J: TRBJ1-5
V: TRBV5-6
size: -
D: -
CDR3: CASSFAGNQPQHF
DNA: TGTGCCAGCAGCTTTGCGGGCAATCAGCCCCAGCATTTT

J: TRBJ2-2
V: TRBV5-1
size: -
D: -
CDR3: CASSSGMWNTGELFF
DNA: TGCGCCAGCAGCTCAGGGATGTGGAACACCGGGGAGCTGTTTTTT

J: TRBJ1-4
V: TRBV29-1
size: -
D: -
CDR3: CSVLIQGGGEKLFF
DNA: TGCAGCGTTTTAATACAGGGCGGAGGTGAAAAACTGTTTTTT

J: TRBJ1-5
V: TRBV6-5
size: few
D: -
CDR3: CASSPPVNQPQHF
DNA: TGTGCCAGCAGCCCCCCGGTAAATCAGCCCCAGCATTTT

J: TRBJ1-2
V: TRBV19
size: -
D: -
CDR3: CASSPQGYYGYTF
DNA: TGTGCCAGTAGTCCACAGGGATACTATGGCTACACCTTC

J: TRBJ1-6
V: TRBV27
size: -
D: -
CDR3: CASSQNRVGNSPLHF
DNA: TGTGCCAGCAGCCAGAACAGGGTGGGTAATTCACCCCTCCACTTT

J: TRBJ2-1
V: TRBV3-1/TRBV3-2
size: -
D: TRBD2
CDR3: CASSRPGLVSYNEQFF
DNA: TGTGCCAGCAGCCGTCCGGGACTAGTCTCCTACAATGAGCAGTTCTTC

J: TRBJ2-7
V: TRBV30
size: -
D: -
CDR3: CAWSSLGNHEQYF
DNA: TGTGCCTGGAGTTCACTAGGGAACCACGAGCAGTACTTC

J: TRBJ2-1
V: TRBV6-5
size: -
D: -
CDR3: CASSTGNEQFF
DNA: TGTGCCAGCAGTACAGGGAATGAGCAGTTCTTC

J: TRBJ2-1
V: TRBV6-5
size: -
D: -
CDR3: CASRALEQFF
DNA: TGTGCCAGCAGGGCCTTAGAGCAGTTCTTC

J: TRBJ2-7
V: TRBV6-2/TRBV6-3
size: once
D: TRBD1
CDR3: CASSYSTGTAYEQYF
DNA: TGTGCCAGCAGTTACTCGACGGGGACAGCCTACGAGCAGTACTTC

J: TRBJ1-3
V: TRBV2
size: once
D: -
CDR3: CASRGQSGNTIYF
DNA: TGTGCCAGCAGAGGACAGTCTGGAAACACCATATATTTT

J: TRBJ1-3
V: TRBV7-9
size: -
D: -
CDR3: CASSQDGITGNTIYF
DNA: TGTGCCAGCAGCCAAGACGGGATTACTGGAAACACCATATATTTT

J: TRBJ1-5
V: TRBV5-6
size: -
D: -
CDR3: CASSLRQVNQPQHF
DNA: TGTGCCAGCAGCTTGAGACAGGTCAATCAGCCCCAGCATTTT

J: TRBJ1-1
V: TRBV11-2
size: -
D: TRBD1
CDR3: CASSLAGGNTEAFF
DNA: TGTGCCAGCAGCCTGGCAGGGGGCAACACTGAAGCTTTCTTT

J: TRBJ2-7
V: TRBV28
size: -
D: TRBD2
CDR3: CASSMPSGRFSYEQYF
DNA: TGTGCCAGCAGTATGCCTAGCGGGAGGTTCTCCTACGAGCAGTACTTC

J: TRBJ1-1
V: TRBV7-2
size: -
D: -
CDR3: CASSSWGGGEAFF
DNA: TGTGCCAGCAGCTCTTGGGGCGGGGGAGAAGCTTTCTTT

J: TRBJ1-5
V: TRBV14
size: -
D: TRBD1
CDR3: CASSQAFLGQARPLYSNQPQHF
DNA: TGTGCCAGCAGCCAGGCCTTTTTAGGACAGGCCCGACCACTTTATAGCAATCAGCCCCAGCATTTT

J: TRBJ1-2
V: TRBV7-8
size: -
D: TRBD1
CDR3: CASSARDRDGYTF
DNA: TGTGCCAGCAGCGCGCGGGACAGAGATGGCTACACCTTC

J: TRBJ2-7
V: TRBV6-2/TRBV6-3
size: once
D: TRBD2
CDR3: CASSYNSVRTSTYEQYF
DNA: TGTGCCAGCAGTTACAATTCTGTCAGGACTAGTACCTACGAGCAGTACTTC

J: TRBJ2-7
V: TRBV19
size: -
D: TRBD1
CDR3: CASSSTGGHDEQYF
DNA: TGTGCCAGTAGTTCAACAGGGGGCCACGACGAGCAGTACTTC

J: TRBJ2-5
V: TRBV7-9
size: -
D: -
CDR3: CASSPDSRETQYF
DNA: TGTGCCAGCAGCCCAGACAGTCGAGAGACCCAGTACTTC

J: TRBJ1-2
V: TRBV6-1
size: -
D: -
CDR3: CASSERGRPYGYTF
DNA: TGTGCCAGCAGTGAAAGGGGCCGGCCCTATGGCTACACCTTC

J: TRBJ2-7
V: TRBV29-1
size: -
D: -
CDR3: CSVRGGDSYEQYF
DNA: TGCAGCGTCCGAGGGGGGGACTCCTACGAGCAGTACTTC

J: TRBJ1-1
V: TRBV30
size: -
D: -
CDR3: CAWRAQGIGTSEAFF
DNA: TGTGCCTGGAGGGCACAGGGAATTGGGACGTCTGAAGCTTTCTTT

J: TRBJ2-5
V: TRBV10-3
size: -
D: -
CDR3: CATRDGTLRETQYF
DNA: TGTGCCACCAGAGACGGGACTCTGAGGGAGACCCAGTACTTC

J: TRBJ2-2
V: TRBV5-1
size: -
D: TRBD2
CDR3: CASSLSTSANTGELFF
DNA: TGCGCCAGCAGCTTGAGTACTAGCGCGAACACCGGGGAGCTGTTTTTT

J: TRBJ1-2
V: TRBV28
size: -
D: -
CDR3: CASSLDGNYGYTF
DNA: TGTGCCAGCAGTTTAGACGGGAACTATGGCTACACCTTC

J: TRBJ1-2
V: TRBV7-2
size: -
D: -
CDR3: CASSVSGGSYTF
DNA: TGTGCCAGCAGCGTCTCGGGGGGCAGCTACACCTTC

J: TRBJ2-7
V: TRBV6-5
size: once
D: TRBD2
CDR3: CASRRTSGIYEQYF
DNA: TGTGCCAGCAGAAGGACTAGCGGAATCTACGAGCAGTACTTC

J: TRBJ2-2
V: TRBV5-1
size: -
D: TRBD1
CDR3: CASNRGGGELFF
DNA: TGCGCCAGCAACAGGGGCGGCGGGGAGCTGTTTTTT

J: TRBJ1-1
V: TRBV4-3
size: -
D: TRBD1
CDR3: CASSWDRAGTEAFF
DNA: TGCGCCAGTTCATGGGACAGGGCTGGGACTGAAGCTTTCTTT

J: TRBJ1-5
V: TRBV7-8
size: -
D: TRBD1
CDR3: CASSGGQGASSNQPQHF
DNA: TGTGCCAGCAGCGGAGGACAGGGGGCGAGTAGCAATCAGCCCCAGCATTTT

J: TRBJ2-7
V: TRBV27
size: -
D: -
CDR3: CASVDPTALNYEQYF
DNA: TGTGCCAGCGTGGACCCGACAGCCCTCAACTACGAGCAGTACTTC

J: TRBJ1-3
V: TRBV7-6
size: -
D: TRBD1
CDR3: CASSLTGEMAGNTIYF
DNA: TGTGCCAGCAGCCTAACAGGGGAAATGGCTGGAAACACCATATATTTT

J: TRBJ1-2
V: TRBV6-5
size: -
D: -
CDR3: CASSYNDRSGYGYTF
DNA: TGTGCCAGCAGTTACAACGACAGGAGCGGATATGGCTACACCTTC

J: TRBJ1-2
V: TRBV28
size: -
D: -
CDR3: CASRATGTYGYTF
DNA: TGTGCCAGCAGGGCAACAGGGACCTATGGCTACACCTTC

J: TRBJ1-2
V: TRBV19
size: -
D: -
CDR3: CASTKLTGGYYGYTF
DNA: TGTGCCAGTACCAAACTCACGGGGGGGTACTATGGCTACACCTTC